A few counts support the clone carrying this T cell receptor (beta chain). The data derive from a study of CD8 T cells in Susac syndrome. J was trimmed by 0 bases and V by 3 bases; bases with no gene match: 3. Per the germline V gene, CDR1 is MNHEY and CDR2 is SVGAGI. The CDR3 is 15 residues long. Roughly 0.45 to 1 ug RNA was reverse transcribed with random hexamers. Each CDR3 protein is one row after TCRdb ran MiXCR on the immunoSEQ multiplex PCR reads. The sample holds approximately 150,000 distinct CDR3 sequences; approximately 96% are singletons and the top ten take approximately 0.12%. The sequence derives from a human donor with multiple sclerosis. The chain is built from TRBV6-5 and TRBJ1-1, with 8 bases that match TRBD1. Sequenced sample: CD4+ T cells from PBMCs. CDR3 DNA sequence: TGTGCCAGCAGTTATCAGGGACAGGTGAACACTGAAGCTTTCTTT. Protein product: CASSYQGQVNTEAFF.